The source of this T cell receptor (beta chain) is a study of blood T cell repertoires in COVID-19. From germline, CDR1 is KGHDR and CDR2 SFDVKD. The V and J ends lost 5 bases and 4 bases, in that order; junction bases with no gene match: 8. This CDR3 has 17 residues. Study processing details: Cell counts per sample came from amplifying reference gene primers. Repertoires were generated with immunoSEQ multiplex PCR, while TCRdb's copy carries only in-frame clones and drops some. The V and J calls and clone size were taken over from that table, and D and trimming were inferred from the DNA. The data contain some 82,000 clones, around 83% of them seen just once; the ten biggest clones take up approximately 37%.

The gene calls are TRBV24-1 and TRBJ2-1; TRBD2 matches at 12 bases. The clonotype was recovered from a man older than 75 with active or convalescent COVID-19. Sequenced: peripheral blood. This CDR3 is CATSGPRLAGDYNEQFF. CDR3 DNA sequence: TGTGCCACCAGTGGTCCCCGACTAGCGGGGGATTACAATGAGCAGTTCTTC.